The 17 T cell receptor beta chains presented below share a single source sample, sequenced in a study of blood T cell repertoires in COVID-19. Sequenced by immunoSEQ multiplex PCR; TCRdb stores in-frame clones only, minus some. The sample yields 180,000 or so clones, roughly 90% seen once. The material sequenced was peripheral blood. The source is a man aged 50-59 years with acute or convalescent COVID-19.

J is TRBJ2-1 and V is TRBV6-5; TRBD2 agrees at 7 bases. This CDR3 has 14 amino acids. With V trimmed by 7 bases and J by 7 bases, 10 bases remained unmatched. CDR1 MNHEY and CDR2 SVGAGI come from the germline V gene. CDR3 nucleotide sequence: TGTGCCAGCACCCCAAGCGGGAACGTAAATGAGCAGTTCTTC. This sequence encodes CASTPSGNVNEQFF.

CDR3 sequence: CSVGTDYGYTF. Here the CDR3 DNA reads TGCAGCGTCGGGACAGACTATGGCTACACCTTC. This chain links TRBV29-1 with TRBJ1-2, with 7 bases lining up with TRBD1. The V gene's germline CDR1 is SQVTM and CDR2 ANQGSEA. This CDR3 region has 11 residues. The J segment lost 3 bases and the V segment lost 6 bases, leaving 1 base of the junction unmatched.

V usage is TRBV9 and J usage is TRBJ2-1; D gene ambiguous. Trimming cost V 1 base and J 5 bases, with 4 bases left between them. The CDR3 is made up of 12 amino acids. CDR1 and CDR2 from the germline V gene are SGDLS and YYNGEE. The CDR3 sequence: CASSVSNNEQFF. The CDR3 DNA reads as TGTGCCAGCAGCGTAAGCAACAATGAGCAGTTCTTC.

The chain has TRBV7-9 and TRBJ2-1; maybe TRBD1 (5 bases). CDR3 length equals 14 residues. From germline, CDR1 is SEHNR and CDR2 FQNEAQ (reference sequence). V was shortened by 5 bases and J by 9 bases, with 17 bases between the two germline ends. In DNA form, the CDR3 reads TGTGCCAGCAGCCCACAGGACGGAGCTGGTGAGCAGTTCTTC. It translates to CASSPQDGAGEQFF.

This chain connects TRBV7-2 to TRBJ1-2; TRBD1 might be the D (5 bases). The V gene's germline CDR1 is SGHTA and CDR2 FQGNSA. This CDR3 has 16 amino acids. V shed 1 base and J shed 8 bases, with 20 bases lying between them. CDR3 nucleotides: TGTGCCAGCAGCTTAGGCACCCGGACATCCTTAGGGGGCTACACCTTC. This translates into CASSLGTRTSLGGYTF.

V usage is TRBV28 and J usage is TRBJ1-4; 7 bases match TRBD1. The V segment lost 7 bases and the J segment 5 bases; nucleotides outside the gene matches: 10. CDR1 is MDHEN, CDR2 SYDVKM, per germline. The length of the CDR3 is 15 residues. This chain's CDR3 is CASTSSGTANEKLFF. DNA for the CDR3: TGTGCCAGCACGTCTTCCGGGACAGCAAATGAAAAACTGTTTTTT. Using reference TRBV28 and TRBJ1-4 for the parts outside the CDR3, the full variable domain is DVKVTQSSRYLVKRTGEKVFLECVQDMDHENMFWYRQDPGLGLRLIYFSYDVKMKEKGDIPEGYSVSREKKERFSLILESASTNQTSMYLCASTSSGTANEKLFFGSGTQLSVL.

The chain couples TRBV3-1 (or the pseudogene TRBV3-2) to TRBJ2-4, with D uncertain. V shed 1 base and J shed 6 bases, with 7 bases lying between them. From germline, CDR1 is LGHDT and CDR2 YNNKEL (reference sequence). The CDR3 sequence is 13 residues long. DNA for the CDR3: TGTGCCAGCAGCCAAGGACTGGCAAACATTCAGTACTTC. It is translated as CASSQGLANIQYF.

This sequence joins TRBV11-3 and TRBJ2-1, with D tentatively TRBD1 (6 bases). The CDR3 sequence is 13 residues long. Per germline, CDR1 SGHNT and CDR2 YENEEA. V lost 6 bases and J 6 bases, leaving 12 bases between the germline ends. CDR3 loop: CASRRQGGNEQFF. CDR3 DNA: TGTGCCAGCAGAAGACAAGGGGGCAATGAGCAGTTCTTC.

The table lists this clone with a count of one. The rearrangement links TRBV4-3 to TRBJ1-6; D gene ambiguous. This CDR3 contains 16 residues. CDR1 LGHNA and CDR2 YSLEER come from the germline V gene. V lost 0 bases and J lost 9, with 15 bases in between. In DNA, the CDR3 is TGCGCCAGCAGCCAAGATTCTGGCTTCGTTGGTTCACCCCTCCACTTT. Protein: CASSQDSGFVGSPLHF.

The chain employs TRBV27 and TRBJ2-1; 12 bases map to TRBD2. CDR1 is MNHEY, CDR2 SMNVEV, per germline (reference sequence). V was pared by 6 bases and J by 8 bases, with 8 bases of the junction left unmatched. The CDR3 is 15 residues long. The CDR3 spells CASRGQLAGGDEQFF. The CDR3 bases are TGTGCCAGCAGGGGGCAACTAGCGGGAGGTGATGAGCAGTTCTTC.

This clone was observed once. V usage is TRBV10-2 and J usage is TRBJ1-6, with a weak D call TRBD1 (5 bases). V lost 3 bases and J lost 7, with 7 bases in between. The germline CDR1 and CDR2 sequences are WSHSY and SAAADI. The CDR3 runs 13 residues. CDR3 region: CASSDRVNSPLHF. The CDR3 region has the DNA TGCGCCAGCAGTGACAGGGTCAATTCACCCCTCCACTTT.

The chain uses TRBV18 and TRBJ1-4; TRBD1 aligns across 10 bases. Germline V gives CDR1 KGHSH, CDR2 LQKENI. With 5 bases clipped from V and 7 bases from J, the junction kept 4 bases outside the gene matches. This CDR3 is 14 amino acids long. CDR3 DNA: TGTGCCAGCTCAACGCGGGACAGGGGTGAAAAACTGTTTTTT. Amino acid sequence: CASSTRDRGEKLFF.

The chain joins TRBV6-1 to TRBJ1-2; TRBD1 aligns across 9 bases. The germline gives CDR1 MNHNS, CDR2 SASEGT. The V and J ends lost 0 bases and 0 bases, in that order; junction bases with no gene match: 5. The CDR3 extends over 17 amino acids. The CDR3 DNA reads TGTGCCAGCAGTGAAGCTTGGGGACAGGGCTCTAACTATGGCTACACCTTC. It codes for CASSEAWGQGSNYGYTF.

This chain uses TRBV5-1 with TRBJ2-7; TRBD1 is a possible D gene (6 bases). This CDR3 comprises 16 residues. V was clipped by 4 bases and J by 3 bases, with 20 bases between them. Germline V gene sequence: CDR1 SGHRS, CDR2 YFSETQ. The chain's CDR3 is CASSSRTATVNYEQYF. The CDR3 bases are TGCGCCAGCAGCAGCCGGACAGCGACGGTGAACTACGAGCAGTACTTC.

The chain couples TRBV3-1 (or the pseudogene TRBV3-2) to TRBJ2-3, with TRBD2 as a possible D gene (6 bases). The CDR3 length is 14 residues. V gave up 4 bases and J gave up 9 bases, with 17 bases separating them. The germline V gene has CDR1 LGHDT and CDR2 YNNKEL (reference sequence). The CDR3 DNA reads as TGTGCCAGCAGCCTAAGGGGACTCCCAGGGACGCAGTATTTT. It specifies CASSLRGLPGTQYF.

As regards this clone: Additional DNA sequences in this sample encode the identical CDR3. The V call is TRBV29-1, the J call TRBJ1-1; possibly TRBD1 for D (5 bases). The CDR3 spans 13 residues. V was shortened by 1 base and J by 1 base, with 7 bases between the two germline ends. CDR1 SQVTM and CDR2 ANQGSEA come from the germline V gene. The CDR3 nucleotides are TGCAGCGTTGAAGGGCAGGGGAACACTGAAGCTTTCTTT. This encodes CSVEGQGNTEAFF.

The chain combines TRBV10-2 with TRBJ1-2; the match to TRBD1 covers 10 bases. J was trimmed by 4 bases and V by 6 bases; bases with no gene match: 5. Germline CDR1 reads WSHSY; CDR2 reads SAAADI. This CDR3 comprises 14 residues. This CDR3 is CASRGTGDGYGYTF. In DNA form, the CDR3 reads TGCGCCAGCAGAGGGACAGGGGATGGCTATGGCTACACCTTC.